These 6 T cell receptor beta chains share one sample of origin, sequenced in a study of cytomegalovirus exposure and HLA in healthy donors (TCRdb year 2017). Library preparation employed the immunoSEQ multiplex PCR assay. The multiplex PCR relied on a mix of 60 forward primers for TCR Vbeta segments and 13 reverse primers for TCR Jbeta segments. As stored in TCRdb, this immuneACCESS dataset retains in-frame rearrangements with V and J assigned. A fraction of the clones does not appear; measured against another copy, unresolved V genes explain less than half of the discrepancy, and the remainder lacks a known reason. Across this sample there are about 140,000 clones, with almost 80% seen only once. The ten largest clones capture approximately 1% of the sample. Material for sequencing was PBMCs. These receptors were taken from a man aged 18-30 years in good health and CMV-seronegative.

The sample holds a few counts of this clone. J is TRBJ1-1 and V is TRBV2, with D uncertain. V was shortened by 11 bases and J by 3 bases, with 10 bases between the two germline ends. Germline lookup yields CDR1 SNHLY and CDR2 FYNNEI. The CDR3 sequence is 11 residues long. The CDR3 DNA reads as TGTGCCGCTGGGAGTTACACTGAAGCTTTCTTT. Its translation is CAAGSYTEAFF.

This clone appeared a few times. The chain has TRBV5-5 and TRBJ1-2, with D unresolved. The V and J ends lost 0 bases and 6 bases respectively, with 6 bases between them. CDR1 is SGHKS and CDR2 is YYEKEE in the germline V gene (reference sequence). The CDR3 loop spans 12 amino acids. The CDR3 is CASSLAGDGYTF. The DNA of the CDR3 is TGTGCCAGCAGCTTGGCAGGTGATGGCTACACCTTC.

V and J are TRBV13 and TRBJ1-2; 11 bases agree with TRBD1. Germline V gene data show CDR1 as PRHDT and CDR2 as FYEKMQ (reference sequence). J was trimmed by 8 bases and V by 5 bases; bases with no gene match: 7. This CDR3 spans 14 amino acids. The CDR3 protein is CASSPPGTGGGYTF. CDR3 coding DNA: TGTGCCAGCAGCCCCCCCGGGACAGGGGGAGGCTACACCTTC.

The chain uses TRBV7-9 and TRBJ1-1, with D unresolved. With 6 bases removed from V and 2 bases from J, the gap between germline ends came to 19 bases. Germline V gene lookup returns CDR1 SEHNR and CDR2 FQNEAQ (reference sequence). The length of the CDR3 is 16 residues. The DNA of the CDR3 is TGTGCCAGCAGTCTCGCCCGCAACCGAGGAAACACTGAAGCTTTCTTT. Translating gives CASSLARNRGNTEAFF.

The V call is TRBV11-1, the J call TRBJ1-2, with D uncertain. The V and J ends lost 5 bases and 7 bases respectively, with 14 bases between them. Germline V lookup: CDR1 SGHAT, CDR2 FQDESV (reference sequence). CDR3 length: 13 amino acids. The CDR3: CASSPRRGGGYTF. DNA of the CDR3: TGTGCCAGCAGCCCGAGGCGCGGTGGTGGCTACACCTTC.

The V call is TRBV10-3, the J call TRBJ1-2, with unresolved D. Germline CDR1 and CDR2: ENHRY and SYGVKD. V gave up 4 bases and J gave up 1 base, with 7 bases separating them. CDR3 length: 13 residues. DNA for the CDR3: TGTGCCATCAGTGGGACTGATAACTATGGCTACACCTTC. As protein: CAISGTDNYGYTF.